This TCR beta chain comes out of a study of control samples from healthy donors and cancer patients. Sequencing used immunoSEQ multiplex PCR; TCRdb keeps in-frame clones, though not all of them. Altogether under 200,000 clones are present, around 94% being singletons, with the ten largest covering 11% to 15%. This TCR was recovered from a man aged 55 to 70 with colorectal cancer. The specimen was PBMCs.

CDR3 in DNA: TGTGCCAGCAGCCAAGGGCAGGGAACGGGAGAGACCCAGTACTTC. Protein product: CASSQGQGTGETQYF. The rearrangement joins TRBV3-1 (or the pseudogene TRBV3-2) to TRBJ2-5; a possible D gene is TRBD1 (5 bases). The V gene's germline CDR1 is LGHDT and CDR2 YNNKEL (reference sequence). The CDR3 loop spans 15 amino acids. Between the trimmed V and J ends, which lost 1 base and 4 bases, there was a span of 13 bases.